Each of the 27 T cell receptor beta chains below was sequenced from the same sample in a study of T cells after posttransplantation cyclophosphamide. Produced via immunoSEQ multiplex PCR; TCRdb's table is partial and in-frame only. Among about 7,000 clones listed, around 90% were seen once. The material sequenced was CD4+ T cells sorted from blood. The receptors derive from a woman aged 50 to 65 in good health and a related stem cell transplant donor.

The CDR3 sequence: CASSLARQGGTDTQYF. The CDR3, as DNA: TGTGCCAGCAGCTTAGCGCGGCAGGGTGGCACAGATACGCAGTATTTT. The chain uses TRBV7-9 and TRBJ2-3, with D perhaps matching TRBD1 (5 bases). The CDR3 totals 16 residues. Looked up from germline, CDR1 is SEHNR and CDR2 is FQNEAQ (reference sequence). Between the trimmed V and J ends, which lost 0 bases and 1 base, there was a span of 11 bases.

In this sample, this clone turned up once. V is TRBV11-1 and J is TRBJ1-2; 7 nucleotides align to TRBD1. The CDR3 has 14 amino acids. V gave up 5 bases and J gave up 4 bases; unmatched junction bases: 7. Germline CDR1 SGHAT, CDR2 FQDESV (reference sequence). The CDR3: CASSPRGLGYGYTF. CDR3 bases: TGTGCCAGCAGCCCTAGGGGGCTAGGCTATGGCTACACCTTC.

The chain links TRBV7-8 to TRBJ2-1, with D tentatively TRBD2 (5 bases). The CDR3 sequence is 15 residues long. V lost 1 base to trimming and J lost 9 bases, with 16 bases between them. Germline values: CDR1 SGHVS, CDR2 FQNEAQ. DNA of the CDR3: TGTGCCAGCAGCTTAGGTGGTGGGAGAACCGGTGAGCAGTTCTTC. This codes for CASSLGGGRTGEQFF.

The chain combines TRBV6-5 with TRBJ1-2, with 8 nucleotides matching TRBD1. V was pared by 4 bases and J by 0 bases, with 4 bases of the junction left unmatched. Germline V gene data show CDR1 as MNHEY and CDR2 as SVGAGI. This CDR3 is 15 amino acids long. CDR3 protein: CASSSQGGANYGYTF. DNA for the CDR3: TGTGCCAGCAGTTCACAGGGGGGAGCTAACTATGGCTACACCTTC.

In DNA form, the CDR3 reads TGCGCCAGCAGCCCCTGGACACCGCGCTCCTATGGCTACACCTTC. Its translation: CASSPWTPRSYGYTF. The J gene is TRBJ1-2, the V gene TRBV5-1, with a possible D match to TRBD1 (5 bases). The CDR3 length is 15 residues. CDR1 is SGHRS, CDR2 YFSETQ, per germline. Trimming removed 4 bases from V and 4 bases from J, with 17 bases in between.

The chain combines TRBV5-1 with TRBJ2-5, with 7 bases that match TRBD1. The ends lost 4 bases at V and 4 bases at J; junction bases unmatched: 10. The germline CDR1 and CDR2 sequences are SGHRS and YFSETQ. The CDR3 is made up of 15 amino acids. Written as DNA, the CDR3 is TGCGCCAGCAGCCTGCCGGGACAGACAAGAGAGACCCAGTACTTC. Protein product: CASSLPGQTRETQYF.

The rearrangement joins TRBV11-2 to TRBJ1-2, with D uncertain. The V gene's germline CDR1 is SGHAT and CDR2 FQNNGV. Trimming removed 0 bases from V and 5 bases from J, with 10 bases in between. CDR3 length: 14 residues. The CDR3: CASSLDLTDYGYTF. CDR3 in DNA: TGTGCCAGCAGCTTAGATCTAACAGATTATGGCTACACCTTC.

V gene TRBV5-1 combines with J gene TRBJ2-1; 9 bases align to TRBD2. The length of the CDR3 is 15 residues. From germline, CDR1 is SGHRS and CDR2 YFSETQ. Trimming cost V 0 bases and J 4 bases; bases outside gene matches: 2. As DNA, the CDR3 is TGCGCCAGCAGCTTGGAGGCGGGGGGGTACAATGAGCAGTTCTTC. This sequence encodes CASSLEAGGYNEQFF.

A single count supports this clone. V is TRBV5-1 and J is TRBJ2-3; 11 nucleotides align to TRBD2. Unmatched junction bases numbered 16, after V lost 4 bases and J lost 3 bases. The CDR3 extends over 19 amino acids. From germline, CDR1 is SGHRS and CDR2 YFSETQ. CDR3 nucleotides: TGCGCCAGCAGCCATACCCTAGCGGGGGGCCTACCCTTAACAGATACGCAGTATTTT. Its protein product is CASSHTLAGGLPLTDTQYF.

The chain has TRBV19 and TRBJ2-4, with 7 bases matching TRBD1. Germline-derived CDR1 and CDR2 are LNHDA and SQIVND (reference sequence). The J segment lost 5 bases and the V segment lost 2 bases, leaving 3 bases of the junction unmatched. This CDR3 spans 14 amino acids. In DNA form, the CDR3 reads TGTGCCAGTAGTATACAGGGGGTCCAAAACATTCAGTACTTC. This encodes CASSIQGVQNIQYF.

The CDR3 nucleotides read TGCGCCAGCAGTGAGACGGACAGGGGGCGGACTGAAGCTTTCTTT. Translating it yields CASSETDRGRTEAFF. The chain carries TRBV10-1 and TRBJ1-1, with 11 nucleotides matching TRBD1. The trim removed 2 bases at V and 5 bases at J, leaving 4 bases unmatched. The CDR3 totals 15 residues. Germline values: CDR1 WNHNN, CDR2 SYGVQD (reference sequence).

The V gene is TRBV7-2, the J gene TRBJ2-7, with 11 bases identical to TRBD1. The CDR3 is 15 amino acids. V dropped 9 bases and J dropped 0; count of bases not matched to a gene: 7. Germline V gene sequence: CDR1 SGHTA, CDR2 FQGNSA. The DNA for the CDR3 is TGTGCCAGTTCCCGGGACAGGGGGTCCTCCTACGAGCAGTACTTC. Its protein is CASSRDRGSSYEQYF.

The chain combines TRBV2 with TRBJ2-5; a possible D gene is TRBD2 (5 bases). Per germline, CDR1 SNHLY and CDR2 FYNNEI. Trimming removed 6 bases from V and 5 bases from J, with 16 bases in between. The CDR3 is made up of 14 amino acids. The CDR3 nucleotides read TGTGCCAGCAGCGCAACTAGTTCCGGGGAGACCCAGTACTTC. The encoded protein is CASSATSSGETQYF.

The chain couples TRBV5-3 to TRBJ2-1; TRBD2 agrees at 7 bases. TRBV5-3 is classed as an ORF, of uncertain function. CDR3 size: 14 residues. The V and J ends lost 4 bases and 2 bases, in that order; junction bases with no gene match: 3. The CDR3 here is CARSGSGTYNEQFF. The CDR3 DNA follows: TGTGCCAGAAGCGGAAGCGGGACCTACAATGAGCAGTTCTTC.

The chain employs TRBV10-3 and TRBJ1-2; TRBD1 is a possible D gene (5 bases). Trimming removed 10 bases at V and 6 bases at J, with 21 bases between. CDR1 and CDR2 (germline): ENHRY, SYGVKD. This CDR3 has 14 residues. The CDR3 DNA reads TGTGCCACCGTTCTGACATTGGGGGGAGATGGCTACACCTTC. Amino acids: CATVLTLGGDGYTF.

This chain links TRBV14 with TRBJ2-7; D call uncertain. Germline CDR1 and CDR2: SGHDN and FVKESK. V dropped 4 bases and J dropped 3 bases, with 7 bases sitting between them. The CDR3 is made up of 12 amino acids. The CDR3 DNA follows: TGTGCCAGCAGCCCCCAGGACTACGAGCAGTACTTC. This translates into CASSPQDYEQYF.

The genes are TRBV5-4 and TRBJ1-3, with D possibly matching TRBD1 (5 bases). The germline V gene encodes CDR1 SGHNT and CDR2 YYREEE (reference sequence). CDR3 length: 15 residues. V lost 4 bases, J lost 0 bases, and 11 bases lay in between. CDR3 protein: CASSRRGASGNTIYF. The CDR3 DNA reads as TGTGCCAGCAGCCGGAGGGGAGCCTCTGGAAACACCATATATTTT. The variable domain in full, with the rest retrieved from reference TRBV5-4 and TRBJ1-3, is ETGVTQSPTHLIKTRGQQVTLRCSSQSGHNTVSWYQQALGQGPQFIFQYYREEENGRGNFPPRFSGLQFPNYSSELNVNALELDDSALYLCASSRRGASGNTIYFGEGSWLTVV.

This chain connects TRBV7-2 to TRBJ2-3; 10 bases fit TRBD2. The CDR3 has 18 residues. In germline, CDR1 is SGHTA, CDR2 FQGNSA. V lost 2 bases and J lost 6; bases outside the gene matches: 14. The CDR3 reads CASSLRTSGSTATDTQYF. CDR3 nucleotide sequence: TGTGCCAGCAGCTTAAGGACTAGCGGTTCCACGGCTACGGATACGCAGTATTTT.

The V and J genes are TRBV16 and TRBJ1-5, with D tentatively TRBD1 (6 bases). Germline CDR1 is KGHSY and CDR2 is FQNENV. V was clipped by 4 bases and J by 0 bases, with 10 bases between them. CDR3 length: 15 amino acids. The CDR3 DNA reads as TGTGCCAGCAGCCCCAGGGGAGATAGCAATCAGCCCCAGCATTTT. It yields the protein CASSPRGDSNQPQHF.

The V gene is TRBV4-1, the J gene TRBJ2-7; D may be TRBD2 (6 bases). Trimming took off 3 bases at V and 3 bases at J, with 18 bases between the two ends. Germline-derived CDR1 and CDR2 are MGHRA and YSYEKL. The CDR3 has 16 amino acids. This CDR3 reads CASSQGGTETYYEQYF. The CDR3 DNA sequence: TGCGCCAGCAGCCAGGGCGGGACGGAAACTTACTACGAGCAGTACTTC.

In DNA form, the CDR3 reads TGTGCCAGCAGCCAAGATGGGGTAGCGAGCACAGATACGCAGTATTTT. The encoded protein is CASSQDGVASTDTQYF. This chain joins TRBV4-2 and TRBJ2-3, with a tentative D call TRBD2 (5 bases). The length of the CDR3 is 16 residues. V gave up 0 bases and J gave up 0 bases, with 10 bases separating them. Germline V lookup: CDR1 LGHNA, CDR2 YNFKEQ.

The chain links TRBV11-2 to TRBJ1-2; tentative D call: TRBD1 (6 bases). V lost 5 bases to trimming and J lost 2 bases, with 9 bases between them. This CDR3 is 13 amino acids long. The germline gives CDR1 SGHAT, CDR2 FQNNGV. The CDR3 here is CASSGDRNYGYTF. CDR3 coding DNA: TGTGCCAGCAGCGGAGACAGGAACTATGGCTACACCTTC.

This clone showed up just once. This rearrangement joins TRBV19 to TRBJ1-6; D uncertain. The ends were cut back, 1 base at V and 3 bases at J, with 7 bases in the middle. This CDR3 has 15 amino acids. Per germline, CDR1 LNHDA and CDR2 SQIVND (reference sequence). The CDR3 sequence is CASSIAQNYNSPLHF. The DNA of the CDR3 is TGTGCCAGTAGTATAGCACAGAACTATAATTCACCCCTCCACTTT.

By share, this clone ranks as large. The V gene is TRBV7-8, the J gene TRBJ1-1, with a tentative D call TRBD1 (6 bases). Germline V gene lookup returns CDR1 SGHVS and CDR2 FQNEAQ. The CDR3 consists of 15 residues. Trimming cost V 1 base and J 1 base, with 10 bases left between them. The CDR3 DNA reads TGTGCCAGCAGCTTAGACGGGACACCGAACACTGAAGCTTTCTTT. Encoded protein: CASSLDGTPNTEAFF.

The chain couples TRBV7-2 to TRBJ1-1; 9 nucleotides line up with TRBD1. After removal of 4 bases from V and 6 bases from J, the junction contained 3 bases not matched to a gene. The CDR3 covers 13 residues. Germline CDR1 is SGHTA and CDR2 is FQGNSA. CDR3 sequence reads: CASSSRQGAEAFF. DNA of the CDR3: TGTGCCAGCAGCTCCCGACAGGGGGCTGAAGCTTTCTTT.

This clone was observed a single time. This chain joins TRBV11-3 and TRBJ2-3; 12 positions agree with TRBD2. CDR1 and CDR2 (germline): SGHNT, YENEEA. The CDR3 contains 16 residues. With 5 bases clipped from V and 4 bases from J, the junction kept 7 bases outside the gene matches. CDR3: CASSAGLAGPSDTQYF. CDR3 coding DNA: TGTGCCAGCAGCGCCGGACTAGCGGGACCCTCAGATACGCAGTATTTT.

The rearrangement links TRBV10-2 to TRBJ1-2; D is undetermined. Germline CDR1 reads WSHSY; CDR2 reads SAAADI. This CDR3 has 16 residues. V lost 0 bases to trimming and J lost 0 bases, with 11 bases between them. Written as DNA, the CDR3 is TGCGCCAGCAGTGAGTCAAGAGAAACAGCTAACTATGGCTACACCTTC. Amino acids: CASSESRETANYGYTF.